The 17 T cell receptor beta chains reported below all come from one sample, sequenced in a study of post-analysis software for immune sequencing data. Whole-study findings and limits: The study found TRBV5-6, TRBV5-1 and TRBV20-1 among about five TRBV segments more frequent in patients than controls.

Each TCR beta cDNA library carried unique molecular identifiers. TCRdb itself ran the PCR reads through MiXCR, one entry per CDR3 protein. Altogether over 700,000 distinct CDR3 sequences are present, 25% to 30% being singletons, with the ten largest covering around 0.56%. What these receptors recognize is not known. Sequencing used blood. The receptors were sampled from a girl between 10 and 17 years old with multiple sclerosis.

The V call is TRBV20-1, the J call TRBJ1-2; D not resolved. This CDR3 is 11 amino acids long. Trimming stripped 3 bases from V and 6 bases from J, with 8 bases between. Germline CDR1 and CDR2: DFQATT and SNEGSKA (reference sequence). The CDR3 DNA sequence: TGCAGTGCTAGTAGACGGAATGGCTACACCTTC. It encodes CSASRRNGYTF.

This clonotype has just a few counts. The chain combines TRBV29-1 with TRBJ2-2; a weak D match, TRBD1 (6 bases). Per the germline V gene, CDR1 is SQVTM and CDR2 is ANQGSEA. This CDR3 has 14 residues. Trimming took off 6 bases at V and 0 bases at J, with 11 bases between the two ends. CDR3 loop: CSVQTGSNTGELFF. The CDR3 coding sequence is TGCAGCGTCCAGACAGGATCGAACACCGGGGAGCTGTTTTTT.

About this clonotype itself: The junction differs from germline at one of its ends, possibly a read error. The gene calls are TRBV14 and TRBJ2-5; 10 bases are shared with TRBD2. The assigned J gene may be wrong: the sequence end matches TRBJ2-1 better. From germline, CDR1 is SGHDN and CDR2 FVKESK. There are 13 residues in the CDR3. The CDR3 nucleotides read TGTGCCTGCAGCAGTCGACTAGCGGGTGAGCAGTTCTTC. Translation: CACSSRLAGEQFF.

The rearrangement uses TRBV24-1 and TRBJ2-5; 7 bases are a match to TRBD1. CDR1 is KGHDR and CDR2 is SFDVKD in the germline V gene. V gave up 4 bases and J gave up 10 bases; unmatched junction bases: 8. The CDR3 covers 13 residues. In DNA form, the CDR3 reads TGTGCCACCAGTGACCCGACAGGGCGGCGCCAGTACTTC. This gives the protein CATSDPTGRRQYF.

CDR3 bases: TGCAGTGCGAACCGGGAACCCTACGAGCAGTACTTC. Translation gives CSANREPYEQYF. The V call is TRBV20-1, the J call TRBJ2-7; D is possibly TRBD2 (5 bases). CDR1 is DFQATT and CDR2 is SNEGSKA in the germline V gene (reference sequence). V lost 6 bases and J 2 bases, leaving 11 bases between the germline ends. The CDR3 is made up of 12 amino acids.

This CDR3 reads CASTPLYNRDRDGGYTF. The CDR3 DNA is TGTGCCAGCACCCCTTTGTATAATAGGGACAGGGACGGTGGCTACACCTTC. The chain employs TRBV2 and TRBJ1-2; 9 bases fit TRBD1. The length of the CDR3 is 17 residues. Per the germline V gene, CDR1 is SNHLY and CDR2 is FYNNEI. With 7 bases clipped from V and 7 bases from J, the junction kept 19 bases outside the gene matches.

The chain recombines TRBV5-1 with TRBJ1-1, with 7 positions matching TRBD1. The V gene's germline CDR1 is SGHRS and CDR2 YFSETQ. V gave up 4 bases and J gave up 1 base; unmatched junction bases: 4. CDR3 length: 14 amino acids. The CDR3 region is CASSRDSANTEAFF. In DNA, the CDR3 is TGCGCCAGCAGCCGGGACAGTGCGAACACTGAAGCTTTCTTT.

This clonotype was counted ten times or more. CDR3 sequence: CASSRLGETQYF. As DNA, the CDR3 is TGTGCCAGCAGCCGATTAGGAGAGACCCAGTACTTC. The chain carries TRBV3-1 and TRBJ2-5; D call uncertain. V gave up 4 bases and J gave up 4 bases, with 7 bases separating them. Germline CDR1 reads LGHDT; CDR2 reads YNNKEL (reference sequence). The CDR3 contains 12 residues.

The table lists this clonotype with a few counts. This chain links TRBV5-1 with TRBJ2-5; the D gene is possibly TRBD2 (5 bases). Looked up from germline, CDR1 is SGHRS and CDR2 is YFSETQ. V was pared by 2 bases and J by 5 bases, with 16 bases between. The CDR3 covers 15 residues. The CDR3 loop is CASSFSGRDGETQYF. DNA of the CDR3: TGCGCCAGCAGCTTTAGTGGCCGGGATGGGGAGACCCAGTACTTC.

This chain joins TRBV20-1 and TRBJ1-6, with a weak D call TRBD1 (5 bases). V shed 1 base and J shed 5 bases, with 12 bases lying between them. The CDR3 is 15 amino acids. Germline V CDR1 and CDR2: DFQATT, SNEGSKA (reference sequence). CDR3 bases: TGCAGTGCTAGAGGAGCAGGGAGCGATAATTCACCCCTCCACTTT. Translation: CSARGAGSDNSPLHF.

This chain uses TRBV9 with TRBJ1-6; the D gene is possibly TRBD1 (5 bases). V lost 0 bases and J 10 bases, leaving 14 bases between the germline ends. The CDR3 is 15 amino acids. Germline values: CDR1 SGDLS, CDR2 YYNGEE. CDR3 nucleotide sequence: TGTGCCAGCAGCGTAGCTACCAGGGAGCGCTCACCCCTCCACTTT. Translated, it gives CASSVATRERSPLHF. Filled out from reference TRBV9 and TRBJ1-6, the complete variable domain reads DSGVTQTPKHLITATGQRVTLRCSPRSGDLSVYWYQQSLDQGLQFLIQYYNGEERAKGNILERFSAQQFPDLHSELNLSSLELGDSALYFCASSVATRERSPLHFGNGTRLTVT.

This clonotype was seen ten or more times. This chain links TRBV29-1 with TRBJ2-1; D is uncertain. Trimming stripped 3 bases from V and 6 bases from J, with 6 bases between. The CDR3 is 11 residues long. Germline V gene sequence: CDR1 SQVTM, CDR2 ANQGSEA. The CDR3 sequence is CSVEAPNEQFF. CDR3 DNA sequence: TGCAGCGTTGAGGCCCCCAATGAGCAGTTCTTC.

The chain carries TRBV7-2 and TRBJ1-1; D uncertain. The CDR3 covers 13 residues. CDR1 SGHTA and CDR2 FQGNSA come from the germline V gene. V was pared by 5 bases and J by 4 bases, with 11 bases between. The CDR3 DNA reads TGTGCCAGCAGCGCCGGAAAGTTCACTGAAGCTTTCTTT. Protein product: CASSAGKFTEAFF.

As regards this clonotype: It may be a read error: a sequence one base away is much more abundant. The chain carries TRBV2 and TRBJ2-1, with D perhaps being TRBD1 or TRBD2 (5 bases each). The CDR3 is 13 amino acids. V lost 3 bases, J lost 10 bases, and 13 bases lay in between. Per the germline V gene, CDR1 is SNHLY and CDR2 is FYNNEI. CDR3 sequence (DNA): TGTGCCAGCAGTGAGACTGGGGGTTACGAGCAGTTCTTC. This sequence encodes CASSETGGYEQFF.

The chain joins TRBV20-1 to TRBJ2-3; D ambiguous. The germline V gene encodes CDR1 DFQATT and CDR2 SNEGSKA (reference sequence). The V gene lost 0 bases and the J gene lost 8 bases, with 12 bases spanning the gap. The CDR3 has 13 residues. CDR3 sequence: CSARDPRPGTQYF. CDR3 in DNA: TGCAGTGCTAGAGACCCTCGGCCGGGTACGCAGTATTTT.

Here the CDR3 reads CSARPLEGQGDTQYF. CDR3 in DNA: TGCAGTGCTAGACCCCTAGAGGGGCAGGGAGATACGCAGTATTTT. The rearrangement joins TRBV20-1 to TRBJ2-3; D may match TRBD1 or TRBD2 (5 bases each). The V end was cut by 2 bases, the J end by 5 bases, with 17 bases between. The CDR3 runs 15 residues. Germline V gives CDR1 DFQATT, CDR2 SNEGSKA (reference sequence).

The CDR3, as DNA: TGTGCCAGCAGACGACTGGGACAGGGGGCGCCTGGGGGCAGTCAGCCCCAGCATTTT. Protein: CASRRLGQGAPGGSQPQHF. The J gene is TRBJ1-5, the V gene TRBV27, with 12 bases aligning to TRBD1. The CDR3 loop spans 19 amino acids. Germline V gives CDR1 MNHEY, CDR2 SMNVEV (reference sequence). V lost 6 bases to trimming and J lost 6 bases; unmatched junction nucleotides: 18.